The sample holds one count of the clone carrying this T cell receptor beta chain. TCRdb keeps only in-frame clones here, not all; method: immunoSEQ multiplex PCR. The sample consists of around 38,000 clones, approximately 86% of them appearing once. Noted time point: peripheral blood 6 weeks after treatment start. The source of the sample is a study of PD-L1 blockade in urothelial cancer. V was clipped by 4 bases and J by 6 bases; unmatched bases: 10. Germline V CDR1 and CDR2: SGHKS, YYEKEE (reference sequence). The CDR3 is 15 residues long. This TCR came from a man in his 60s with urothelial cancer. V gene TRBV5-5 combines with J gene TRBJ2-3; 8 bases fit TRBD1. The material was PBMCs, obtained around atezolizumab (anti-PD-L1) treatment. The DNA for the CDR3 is TGTGCCAGCAGCGGGGACAGGTCACTAATGGATACGCAGTATTTT. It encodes CASSGDRSLMDTQYF. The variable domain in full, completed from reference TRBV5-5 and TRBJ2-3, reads DAGVTQSPTHLIKTRGQQVTLRCSPISGHKSVSWYQQVLGQGPQFIFQYYEKEERGRGNFPDRFSARQFPNYSSELNVNALLLGDSALYLCASSGDRSLMDTQYFGPGTRLTVL.